The 10 T cell receptor beta chains below come from one sample, sequenced in a study of blood T cell repertoires in COVID-19. Profiled with immunoSEQ multiplex PCR; TCRdb holds only in-frame clones, not every one. The sample lists 210,000 or so clones, approximately 80% occurring once. The sample consisted of PBMCs or T cells enriched from blood (not recorded which). The receptors come from a man between 60 and 70 years old who had recovered from COVID-19.

In this sample, this clone turned up a few times. The chain employs TRBV12-3 or TRBV12-4 and TRBJ1-5; D is unresolved. CDR3 length: 13 amino acids. V lost 5 bases, J lost 5 bases, and 10 bases lay in between. The CDR3: CASSPLVDQPQHF. CDR3 in DNA: TGTGCCAGCAGTCCACTGGTCGATCAGCCCCAGCATTTT.

This clone appeared a few times. The genes are TRBV24-1 and TRBJ2-5, with TRBD1 matching over 8 bases. V was pared by 3 bases and J by 5 bases, with 10 bases of the junction left unmatched. Germline CDR1 reads KGHDR; CDR2 reads SFDVKD. The CDR3 covers 16 residues. CDR3 sequence reads: CATSDPKTGDGETQYF. The DNA for the CDR3 is TGTGCCACCAGTGATCCTAAGACAGGGGACGGGGAGACCCAGTACTTC.

The chain carries TRBV6-5 and TRBJ1-1, with 8 positions matching TRBD1. The CDR3 spans 15 residues. Unmatched junction bases numbered 11, after V lost 6 bases and J lost 5 bases. CDR1 and CDR2 from the germline V gene are MNHEY and SVGAGI. In DNA, the CDR3 is TGTGCCAGCAGCCCGGACAGGGTGCCGCGGACTGAAGCTTTCTTT. Protein: CASSPDRVPRTEAFF.

The rearrangement uses TRBV5-6 and TRBJ2-7; no clear D gene. V was trimmed by 2 bases and J by 4 bases, leaving 13 bases between them. CDR1 SGHDT and CDR2 YYEEEE come from the germline V gene. This CDR3 spans 14 amino acids. This chain's CDR3 is CASSFGITQYEQYF. As DNA, the CDR3 is TGTGCCAGCAGCTTCGGCATAACACAGTACGAGCAGTACTTC.

This clone was found once. The chain links TRBV2 to TRBJ2-1, with D possibly matching TRBD1 (8 bases). Germline V CDR1 and CDR2: SNHLY, FYNNEI. The CDR3 length is 15 residues. The V gene lost 4 bases and the J gene lost 6 bases, with 16 bases spanning the gap. CDR3 in DNA: TGTGCCAGCAGTGTAACAGGGGGGGGTTCCAATGAGCAGTTCTTC. Its protein is CASSVTGGGSNEQFF. Combining the CDR3 with reference TRBV2 and TRBJ2-1 gives the whole variable domain EPEVTQTPSHQVTQMGQEVILRCVPISNHLYFYWYRQILGQKVEFLVSFYNNEISEKSEIFDDQFSVERPDGSNFTLKIRSTKLEDSAMYFCASSVTGGGSNEQFFGPGTRLTVL.

V usage is TRBV3-1 (or the pseudogene TRBV3-2) and J usage is TRBJ1-6; possibly TRBD1 for D (6 bases). There are 14 residues in the CDR3. Germline CDR1 is LGHDT and CDR2 is YNNKEL (reference sequence). V was pared by 6 bases and J by 8 bases, with 14 bases between. The CDR3 reads CASRQQGSDSPLHF. Here the CDR3 DNA reads TGTGCCAGCAGGCAACAGGGCTCTGATTCACCCCTCCACTTT.

This sequence joins TRBV4-2 and TRBJ1-5; D is undetermined. V was shortened by 0 bases and J by 11 bases, with 14 bases between the two germline ends. The germline V gene has CDR1 LGHNA and CDR2 YNFKEQ. CDR3 length equals 14 residues. The CDR3 bases are TGTGCCAGCAGCCAAGATTTAAGAGACAAAGCCCAGCATTTT. The encoded protein is CASSQDLRDKAQHF.

J is TRBJ1-6 and V is TRBV27, with D perhaps TRBD1 (5 bases). Germline-derived CDR1 and CDR2 are MNHEY and SMNVEV (reference sequence). The CDR3 runs to 14 residues. V gave up 3 bases and J gave up 6 bases, with 9 bases separating them. The CDR3: CASSFLQVNSPLHF. CDR3 DNA sequence: TGTGCCAGCAGTTTCTTACAGGTTAATTCACCCCTCCACTTT.

This chain links TRBV25-1 with TRBJ1-2; maybe TRBD1 (5 bases). CDR1 and CDR2 from the germline V gene are MGHDK and SYGVNS. Trimming cost V 2 bases and J 8 bases, with 9 bases left between them. The CDR3 runs to 12 residues. The CDR3: CASSETGWGYTF. The CDR3 DNA follows: TGTGCCAGCAGTGAAACAGGATGGGGCTACACCTTC.

V and J are TRBV3-1 (or the pseudogene TRBV3-2) and TRBJ2-7; 11 bases match TRBD2. The CDR3 length is 15 residues. The V gene end was trimmed by 1 base and the J gene end by 7 bases; junction bases not matched to a gene: 6. The V gene's germline CDR1 is LGHDT and CDR2 YNNKEL (reference sequence). Written as DNA, the CDR3 is TGTGCCAGCAGCCAAGCGGGACTAGCGGCGCTTGAGCAGTACTTC. Amino acid sequence: CASSQAGLAALEQYF.